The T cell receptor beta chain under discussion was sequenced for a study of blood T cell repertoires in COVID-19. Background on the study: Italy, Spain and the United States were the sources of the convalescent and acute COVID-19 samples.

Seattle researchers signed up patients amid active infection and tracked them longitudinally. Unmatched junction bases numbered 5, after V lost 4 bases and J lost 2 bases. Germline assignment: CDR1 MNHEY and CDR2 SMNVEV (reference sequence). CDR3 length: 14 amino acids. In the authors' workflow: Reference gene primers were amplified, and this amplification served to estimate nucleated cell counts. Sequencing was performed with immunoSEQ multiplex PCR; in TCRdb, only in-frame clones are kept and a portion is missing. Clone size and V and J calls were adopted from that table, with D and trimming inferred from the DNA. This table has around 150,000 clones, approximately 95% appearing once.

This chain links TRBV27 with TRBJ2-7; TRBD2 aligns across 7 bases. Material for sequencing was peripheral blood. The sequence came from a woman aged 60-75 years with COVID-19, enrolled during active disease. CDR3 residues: CASSWVRGAYEQYF. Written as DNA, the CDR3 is TGTGCCAGCAGTTGGGTCCGGGGGGCCTACGAGCAGTACTTC.